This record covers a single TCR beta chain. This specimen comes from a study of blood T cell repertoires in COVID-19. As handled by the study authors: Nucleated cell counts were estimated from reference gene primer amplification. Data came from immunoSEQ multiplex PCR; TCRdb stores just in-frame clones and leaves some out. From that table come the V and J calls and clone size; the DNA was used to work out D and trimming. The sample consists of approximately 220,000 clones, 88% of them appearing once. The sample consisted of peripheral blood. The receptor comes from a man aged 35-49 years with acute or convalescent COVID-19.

The CDR3 sequence: CASSGARGSYGYTF. The CDR3 nucleotides read TGCGCCAGCAGTGGGGCCAGGGGGAGCTATGGCTACACCTTC. The chain uses TRBV10-2 and TRBJ1-2; 7 bases are a match to TRBD1. The CDR3 has 14 residues. Germline V lookup: CDR1 WSHSY, CDR2 SAAADI. Trimming took 4 bases from V and 4 from J; bases not matched to a gene: 6.